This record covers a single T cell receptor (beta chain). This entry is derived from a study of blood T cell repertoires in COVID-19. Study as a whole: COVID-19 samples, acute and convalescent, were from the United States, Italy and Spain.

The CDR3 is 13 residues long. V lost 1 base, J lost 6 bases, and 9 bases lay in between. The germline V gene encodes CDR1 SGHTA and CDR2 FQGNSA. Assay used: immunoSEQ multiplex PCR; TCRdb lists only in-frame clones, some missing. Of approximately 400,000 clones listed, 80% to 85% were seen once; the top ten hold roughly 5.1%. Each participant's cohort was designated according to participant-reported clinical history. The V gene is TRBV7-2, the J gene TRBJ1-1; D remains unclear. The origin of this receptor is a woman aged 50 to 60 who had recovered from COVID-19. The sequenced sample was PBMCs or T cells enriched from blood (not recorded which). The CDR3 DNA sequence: TGTGCCAGCAGCTTAGTCGGGAGGTCTGAAGCTTTCTTT. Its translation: CASSLVGRSEAFF.